A single sample gave rise to the 6 T cell receptor beta chains below, sequenced in a study of identical twins. From the 5' RACE reads, TCRdb called clonotypes with MiXCR, one entry per CDR3 protein. In the table there are 1.5 million or so distinct CDR3 sequences, less than 35% of which are singletons. The sequencing sample was made of cord blood. All receptors derive from a newborn girl in good health.

This clonotype has a handful of counts. V and J are TRBV5-8 and TRBJ2-1, with D maybe TRBD1 (6 bases). The V gene's germline CDR1 is SGHTS and CDR2 YDEGEE. There are 15 residues in the CDR3. Trimming shortened V by 4 bases and J by 4 bases, and 15 bases separated the two germline ends. In DNA, the CDR3 is TGTGCCAGCAGCCCGCCGGGACATACATACAATGAGCAGTTCTTC. This sequence encodes CASSPPGHTYNEQFF.

This clonotype showed up just a few times. The rearrangement uses TRBV5-1 and TRBJ2-1, with TRBD2 matching over 13 bases. Germline-derived CDR1 and CDR2 are SGHRS and YFSETQ. The CDR3 sequence is 14 residues long. V trimming: 7 bases; J trimming: 8 bases; junction bases outside the gene matches: 6. The CDR3, as DNA: TGCGCCAGCTCCCGACTAGCGGGAGGCGATGAGCAGTTCTTC. The encoded protein is CASSRLAGGDEQFF.

Notes on this clonotype: A read error may explain this, as a much larger clone is one base away. The chain recombines TRBV4-2 with TRBJ2-1; 13 positions agree with TRBD2. Germline V lookup: CDR1 LGHNA, CDR2 YNFKEQ. The CDR3 runs 16 residues. The CDR3 sequence is CASSQERLAGGNGQFF. CDR3 nucleotide sequence: TGTGCCAGCAGCCAAGAACGACTAGCGGGGGGCAATGGGCAGTTCTTC.

This clonotype occurred a few times. The rearrangement uses TRBV24-1 and TRBJ1-5; 10 bases line up with TRBD1. Germline V lookup: CDR1 KGHDR, CDR2 SFDVKD. The CDR3 contains 13 residues. Trimming at V came to 9 bases and at J to 6 bases, leaving 4 bases not matched to a gene. The CDR3 nucleotides read TGTGCCACCTCGGACAGGGGGGCTCAGCCCCAGCATTTT. Its translation is CATSDRGAQPQHF.

This clonotype has just a few counts. V usage is TRBV20-1 and J usage is TRBJ1-5; D is ambiguous. The ends were cut back, 0 bases at V and 2 bases at J, with 11 bases in the middle. Germline CDR1 is DFQATT and CDR2 is SNEGSKA (reference sequence). The CDR3 totals 15 residues. The CDR3 loop reads CSARDSGRGNQPQHF. Here the CDR3 DNA reads TGCAGTGCTAGAGATAGCGGGAGAGGCAATCAGCCCCAGCATTTT.

Worth noting for this clonotype: This could be a read error, since a much larger clone is one nucleotide away. The rearrangement uses TRBV5-1 and TRBJ2-1; D may be TRBD1 or TRBD2 (5 bases each). Trimming removed 2 bases at V and 10 bases at J, with 13 bases between. Germline CDR1 reads SGHRS; CDR2 reads YFSETQ. This CDR3 has 13 residues. CDR3 in amino acids: CASSFDRDYEQFF. CDR3 DNA sequence: TGCGCCAGCAGCTTCGACAGAGACTACGAGCAGTTCTTC.